A single sample gave rise to the 22 T cell receptor beta chains below, sequenced in a study of early T cells in non-severe SARS-CoV-2 infection. Each CDR3 protein is one row after TCRdb ran MiXCR on the 5' RACE reads. The table records tens of thousands of distinct CDR3 sequences, about 7.6% of them present only once. Material: whole blood, obtained at baseline. These receptors all come from an adult who was a healthcare worker with PCR-confirmed SARS-CoV-2 infection or an uninfected control (not recorded which).

This chain connects TRBV9 to TRBJ2-7; 8 bases match TRBD2. CDR1 SGDLS and CDR2 YYNGEE come from the germline V gene. Trimming cost V 0 bases and J 6 bases; bases outside gene matches: 8. CDR3 length: 15 residues. The CDR3 coding sequence is TGTGCCAGCAGCGTAGTTCCCAGCGGGAGAGGCGAGCAGTACTTC. Translated, it gives CASSVVPSGRGEQYF.

This clonotype was counted only a few times. The chain joins TRBV2 to TRBJ2-2; 11 nucleotides align to TRBD2. J lost 7 bases, V lost 7 bases, and 8 bases had no gene match. CDR3 length equals 15 residues. Germline lookup yields CDR1 SNHLY and CDR2 FYNNEI. Here the CDR3 DNA reads TGTGCCAGCAAACTTCTAGCGGGAGGACTCGGGGAGCTGTTTTTT. Residues: CASKLLAGGLGELFF.

The V call is TRBV7-2, the J call TRBJ2-1, with 12 bases identical to TRBD1. The trim removed 5 bases at V and 10 bases at J, leaving 9 bases unmatched. Germline lookup yields CDR1 SGHTA and CDR2 FQGNSA. The CDR3 is made up of 15 amino acids. The CDR3 loop is CASSPGTGGRREQFF. The DNA for the CDR3 is TGTGCCAGCAGCCCCGGGACAGGGGGCCGTCGGGAGCAGTTCTTC.

The chain couples TRBV4-1 to TRBJ2-7; D gene uncertain. The CDR3 contains 12 residues. Trimming stripped 3 bases from V and 12 bases from J, with 15 bases between. Germline V gene sequence: CDR1 MGHRA, CDR2 YSYEKL. The CDR3 region is CASSQTGVSLYF. CDR3 DNA sequence: TGCGCCAGCAGCCAGACCGGAGTTAGTCTGTACTTC.

The genes are TRBV4-2 and TRBJ2-1, with TRBD2 matching over 9 bases. Germline V gives CDR1 LGHNA, CDR2 YNFKEQ. This CDR3 contains 18 residues. With 4 bases clipped from V and 5 bases from J, the junction kept 15 bases outside the gene matches. This chain's CDR3 is CASSPPRGAGGLHNEQFF. The CDR3 region has the DNA TGTGCCAGCAGCCCCCCTCGGGGAGCGGGAGGCCTCCACAATGAGCAGTTCTTC.

In its sample, this clonotype was seen many times. V is TRBV5-1 and J is TRBJ2-1, with TRBD2 identical over 14 bases. V trimming: 0 bases; J trimming: 7 bases; junction bases outside the gene matches: 15. Looked up from germline, CDR1 is SGHRS and CDR2 is YFSETQ. This CDR3 has 20 residues. The CDR3 spells CASSLGTGTSGRRLLNEQFF. The CDR3 nucleotides are TGCGCCAGCAGCTTGGGAACCGGGACTAGCGGGAGAAGATTGCTGAATGAGCAGTTCTTC.

There are many counts of this clonotype. The chain is built from TRBV10-3 and TRBJ2-1, with 7 bases identical to TRBD2. Germline-derived CDR1 and CDR2 are ENHRY and SYGVKD. J lost 4 bases, V lost 7 bases, and 10 bases had no gene match. The length of the CDR3 is 15 residues. CDR3 DNA sequence: TGTGCCATCACCTCGGGCAGCGGGGCTTACAATGAGCAGTTCTTC. Its protein is CAITSGSGAYNEQFF.

The sample holds one count of this clonotype. This chain links TRBV7-3 with TRBJ1-1; no clear D gene. Germline values: CDR1 SGHTA, CDR2 FQGTGA. Trimming left V 2 bases short and J 3 bases short, with 7 bases between. The CDR3 is made up of 13 amino acids. CDR3 sequence (DNA): TGTGCCAGCAGCTTATCCAGCGACACTGAAGCTTTCTTT. It encodes CASSLSSDTEAFF.

V gene TRBV11-3 combines with J gene TRBJ1-2; D is uncertain. Germline V gene data show CDR1 as SGHNT and CDR2 as YENEEA. The CDR3 spans 14 residues. The germline V and J ends were trimmed by 6 bases and 5 bases, with 16 bases remaining between them. The DNA for the CDR3 is TGTGCCAGCAGGGGCCCGAGAGGGCGGTATGGCTACACCTTC. It translates to CASRGPRGRYGYTF.

V gene TRBV4-3 combines with J gene TRBJ2-3; 8 positions match TRBD2. The V and J ends lost 6 bases and 3 bases, in that order; junction bases with no gene match: 2. There are 13 residues in the CDR3. Germline V gene lookup returns CDR1 LGHNA and CDR2 YSLEER. DNA of the CDR3: TGCGCCAGCAGGGCTAGCGGGACAGATACGCAGTATTTT. It is translated as CASRASGTDTQYF.

The chain has TRBV6-6 and TRBJ1-5; D unclear. The length of the CDR3 is 13 residues. Germline values: CDR1 MNHNY, CDR2 SVGAGI (reference sequence). Trimming stripped 5 bases from V and 1 base from J, with 6 bases between. CDR3 DNA sequence: TGTGCCAGCAGTCCCAACAGCAATCAGCCCCAGCATTTT. Protein product: CASSPNSNQPQHF.

The CDR3 region has the DNA TGTGCCAGCAGCTTCACGGGATACACAGATACGCAGTATTTT. Its translation: CASSFTGYTDTQYF. V and J are TRBV7-9 and TRBJ2-3, with D possibly matching TRBD2 (5 bases). From germline, CDR1 is SEHNR and CDR2 FQNEAQ (reference sequence). Trimming removed 3 bases at V and 2 bases at J, with 9 bases between. This CDR3 has 14 residues.

The rearrangement uses TRBV19 and TRBJ2-1; D is uncertain. Trimming removed 3 bases from V and 2 bases from J, with 8 bases in between. CDR3 length: 14 amino acids. Germline V gives CDR1 LNHDA, CDR2 SQIVND (reference sequence). The CDR3 here is CASSIGRTYNEQFF. In DNA, the CDR3 is TGTGCCAGTAGTATTGGCCGGACCTACAATGAGCAGTTCTTC.

The chain combines TRBV7-9 with TRBJ2-1; D is perhaps TRBD1 (6 bases). This CDR3 is built from 12 residues. Germline V gene data show CDR1 as SEHNR and CDR2 as FQNEAQ (reference sequence). Trimming took off 1 base at V and 15 bases at J, with 13 bases between the two ends. In DNA form, the CDR3 reads TGTGCCAGCAGCTTAGAGGGGGTAGCCCCGTTCTTC. This encodes CASSLEGVAPFF.

This clonotype has ten or more counts. V and J are TRBV27 and TRBJ2-7, with D possibly matching TRBD1 (6 bases). CDR1 is MNHEY, CDR2 SMNVEV, per germline (reference sequence). CDR3 length: 13 residues. V lost 5 bases, J lost 2 bases, and 10 bases lay in between. The DNA of the CDR3 is TGTGCCAGCAGTCCCCGGACAGCCTACGAGCAGTACTTC. It codes for CASSPRTAYEQYF.

The chain uses TRBV12-3 or TRBV12-4 and TRBJ2-5, with D perhaps TRBD2 (6 bases). Trimming took off 7 bases at V and 9 bases at J, with 27 bases between the two ends. The CDR3 spans 16 residues. Written as DNA, the CDR3 is TGTGCCAGCATCAAAAGCAGCGGGCGGCTGATAACGCCCCAGTACTTC. Amino acid sequence: CASIKSSGRLITPQYF.

This clonotype was observed many times. CDR3 coding DNA: TGTGCCAGCAGCCCCTCGTCTGTTCGGCATGAGCAGTTCTTC. Translation: CASSPSSVRHEQFF. This sequence joins TRBV3-1 and TRBJ2-1; D unclear. Trimming took off 4 bases at V and 8 bases at J, with 15 bases between the two ends. CDR3 length: 14 amino acids. The germline gives CDR1 LGHDT, CDR2 YNNKEL (reference sequence).

This clonotype occurred a few times. The V call is TRBV19, the J call TRBJ2-2; 12 nucleotides agree with TRBD2. Trimming at V came to 7 bases and at J to 4 bases, leaving 7 bases not matched to a gene. Germline CDR1 LNHDA, CDR2 SQIVND (reference sequence). The CDR3 has 16 residues. The CDR3 loop reads CASTTLAGGVTGELFF. CDR3 nucleotides: TGTGCCAGTACTACACTAGCGGGAGGAGTCACCGGGGAGCTGTTTTTT.

This clonotype has more than one count but fewer than ten. The chain employs TRBV6-5 and TRBJ2-7; D is possibly TRBD2 (6 bases). Germline V gene sequence: CDR1 MNHEY, CDR2 SVGAGI. V dropped 0 bases and J dropped 7 bases, with 10 bases sitting between them. This CDR3 is built from 13 residues. The CDR3 DNA is TGTGCCAGCAGTTACTCGGCGGGGCGTGAGCAGTACTTC. Protein sequence: CASSYSAGREQYF.

This clonotype has more than one count but fewer than ten. The chain carries TRBV7-6 and TRBJ2-5; D call uncertain. This CDR3 has 13 residues. The germline V gene encodes CDR1 SGHVS and CDR2 FNYEAQ. V was cut by 3 bases and J by 5 bases, with 10 bases left in between. The chain's CDR3 is CASSFRASETQYF. CDR3 bases: TGTGCCAGCAGCTTCCGGGCTTCGGAGACCCAGTACTTC.

This clonotype was observed at least ten times. This chain uses TRBV4-2 with TRBJ1-4; no firm D call. V shed 6 bases and J shed 8 bases, with 10 bases lying between them. Looked up from germline, CDR1 is LGHNA and CDR2 is YNFKEQ. This CDR3 has 12 amino acids. DNA of the CDR3: TGTGCCAGCAGGGATTCTAGGGAAAAACTGTTTTTT. It specifies CASRDSREKLFF.

J is TRBJ2-5 and V is TRBV20-1; 7 bases fit TRBD2. The CDR3 runs to 14 residues. Looked up from germline, CDR1 is DFQATT and CDR2 is SNEGSKA (reference sequence). J gave up 5 bases and V 6 bases, and 12 bases lay outside the gene matches. This chain's CDR3 is CSAEAGLEGETQYF. In nucleotides, the CDR3 is TGCAGTGCGGAAGCCGGACTAGAGGGTGAGACCCAGTACTTC.